This T cell receptor (beta chain) was retrieved from a study of shared clonotypes between healthy human individuals. Findings and limits, study-wide: Sequencing of the sorted subsets was shown by rarefaction to be incomplete despite large depth.

V lost 0 bases and J lost 6, with 7 bases in between. The CDR3 runs to 13 residues. Per germline, CDR1 SGHRS and CDR2 YFSETQ. A note on this clone: Its antigen is not identified. The same CDR3 is also encoded by other DNA sequences in this sample.

Measured with immunoSEQ multiplex PCR; TCRdb has only the in-frame clones, and not every one. The sample records a few million clones, 85% to 95% being singletons. Caucasian adults residing in Nashville, Tennessee made up all the donors. The receptor was isolated from a man between 18 and 35 years old in good health. Some clones in this sample may be carry-over from other donors' samples. The chain combines TRBV5-1 with TRBJ1-5; D unresolved. Sequenced: naive CD4+ T cells from PBMCs. This sample's subset: CD45RA+ positively selected. The CDR3 reads CASSLDGSQPQHF. The CDR3 DNA is TGCGCCAGCAGCTTGGACGGGAGTCAGCCCCAGCATTTT.